This T cell receptor beta chain emerged from a study of cytomegalovirus exposure and HLA in healthy donors. A word on this clone: This CDR3 is also generated by other DNA sequences in the sample.

The V and J ends lost 1 base and 4 bases respectively, with 5 bases between them. Germline V gene sequence: CDR1 SEHNR, CDR2 FQNEAQ (reference sequence). This CDR3 is built from 12 residues. Produced via immunoSEQ multiplex PCR; TCRdb's table is partial and in-frame only. The table shows around 150,000 clones, with around 92% occurring only once. Source material: PBMCs. This clonotype was obtained from a woman under 30 in good health and CMV-seropositive. The chain uses TRBV7-9 and TRBJ2-7; D remains ambiguous. The CDR3 DNA reads TGTGCCAGCAGCTTAGGGCAATACGAGCAGTACTTC. This codes for CASSLGQYEQYF.